This paragraph covers one TCR beta chain sequence. The antigen is unknown. The data originate from a study of cytomegalovirus exposure and HLA in healthy donors. The PCR had 60 Vbeta and 13 Jbeta primers. The assay was immunoSEQ multiplex PCR, and TCRdb's table has in-frame clones only and misses some. This repertoire shows over 120,000 clones, around 81% found once; its top ten account for around 2.4%. The ends lost 5 bases at V and 7 bases at J; junction bases unmatched: 14. Germline-derived CDR1 and CDR2 are LGHNA and YNFKEQ. The CDR3 extends over 15 amino acids. Study-wide findings and caveats: Exclusion as indistinguishable affected some V segments, including TRBV6-2 and TRBV6-3. Presence/absence analyses assumed roughly uniform sequencing depth across donors.

Sample: PBMCs. This clonotype originated in a man in his fifties in good health and CMV-seronegative. V gene TRBV4-2 combines with J gene TRBJ2-7; TRBD2 agrees at 7 bases. The chain's CDR3 is CASSISGIIGNEQYF. CDR3 in DNA: TGTGCCAGCAGCATAAGCGGGATCATCGGAAATGAGCAGTACTTC.